This T cell receptor beta chain originates from a study of OX40 agonist ivuxolimab in advanced cancers. Turning to the study itself: In three patients, partial responses were observed, one with hepatocellular carcinoma and two with cutaneous melanoma. Findings of the study overall: Averaging showed that CD8+ T cells had more expanded clones than CD4+ did.

Collection of blood occurred at baseline, at cycle 4 day 1, and at cycle 7 day 1. TCRdb's table, derived via immunoSEQ multiplex PCR, lists solely in-frame clones and lacks some. The sample holds approximately 80,000 clones, roughly 84% seen once. Worth noting for this clone: The antigen remains unidentified.

The CDR3 has 16 residues. Trimming cost V 5 bases and J 0 bases, with 14 bases left between them. Germline assignment: CDR1 SGHTA and CDR2 FQGNSA. The TCR originated in an adult with an advanced solid tumor such as melanoma, head and neck, liver or kidney cancer. The rearrangement uses TRBV7-2 and TRBJ2-4; D gene unclear. Sequencing used CD4+ or CD8+ T cells sorted from blood, obtained in a trial of the OX40 agonist ivuxolimab. The CDR3 DNA reads TGTGCCAGCAGCCCCCAGCGAACGCTAGCCAAAAACATTCAGTACTTC. Translation gives CASSPQRTLAKNIQYF.